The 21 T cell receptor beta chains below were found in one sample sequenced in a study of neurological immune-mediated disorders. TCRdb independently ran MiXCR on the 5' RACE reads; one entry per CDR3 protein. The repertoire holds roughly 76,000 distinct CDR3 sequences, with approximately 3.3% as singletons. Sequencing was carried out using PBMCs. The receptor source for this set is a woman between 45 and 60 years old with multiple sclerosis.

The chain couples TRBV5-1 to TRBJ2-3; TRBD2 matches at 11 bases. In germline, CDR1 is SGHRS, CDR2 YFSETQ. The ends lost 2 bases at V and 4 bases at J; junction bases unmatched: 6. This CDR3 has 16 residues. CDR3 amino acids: CASSFTPGLAADTQYF. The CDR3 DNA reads TGCGCCAGCAGCTTTACCCCGGGACTAGCGGCAGATACGCAGTATTTT.

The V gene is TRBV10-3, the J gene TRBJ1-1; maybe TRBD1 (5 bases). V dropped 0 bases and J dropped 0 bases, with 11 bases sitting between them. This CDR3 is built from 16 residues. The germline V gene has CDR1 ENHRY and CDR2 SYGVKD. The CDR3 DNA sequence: TGTGCCATCAGTGAGTCGGGGGGACTTATGAACACTGAAGCTTTCTTT. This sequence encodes CAISESGGLMNTEAFF.

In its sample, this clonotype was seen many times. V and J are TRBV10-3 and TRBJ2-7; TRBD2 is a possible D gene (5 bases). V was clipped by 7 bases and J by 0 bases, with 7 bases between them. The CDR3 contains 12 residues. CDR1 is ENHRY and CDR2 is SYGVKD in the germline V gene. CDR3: CAITGDSYEQYF. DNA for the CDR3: TGTGCCATCACCGGGGACTCCTACGAGCAGTACTTC.

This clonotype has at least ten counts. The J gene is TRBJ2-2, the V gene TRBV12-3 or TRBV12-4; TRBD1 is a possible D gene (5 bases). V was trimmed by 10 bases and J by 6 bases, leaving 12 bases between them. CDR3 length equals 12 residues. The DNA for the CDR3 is TGTGCCATCGGTTTAGGGGCCGGGGAGCTGTTTTTT. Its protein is CAIGLGAGELFF.

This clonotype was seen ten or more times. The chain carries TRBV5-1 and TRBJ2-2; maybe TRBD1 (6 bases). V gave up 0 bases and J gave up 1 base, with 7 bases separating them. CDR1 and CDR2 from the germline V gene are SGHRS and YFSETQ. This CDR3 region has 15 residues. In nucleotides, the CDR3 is TGCGCCAGCAGCTTGGTCAGGGGGAACACCGGGGAGCTGTTTTTT. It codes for CASSLVRGNTGELFF.

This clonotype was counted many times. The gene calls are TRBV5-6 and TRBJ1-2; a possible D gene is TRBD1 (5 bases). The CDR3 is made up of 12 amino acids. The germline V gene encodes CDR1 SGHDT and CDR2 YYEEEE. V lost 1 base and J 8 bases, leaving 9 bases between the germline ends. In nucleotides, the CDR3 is TGTGCCAGCAGCTTGAACGGGGCCGGCTACACCTTC. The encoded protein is CASSLNGAGYTF. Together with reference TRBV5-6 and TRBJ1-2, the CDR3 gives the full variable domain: DAGVTQSPTHLIKTRGQQVTLRCSPKSGHDTVSWYQQALGQGPQFIFQYYEEEERQRGNFPDRFSGHQFPNYSSELNVNALLLGDSALYLCASSLNGAGYTFGSGTRLTVV.

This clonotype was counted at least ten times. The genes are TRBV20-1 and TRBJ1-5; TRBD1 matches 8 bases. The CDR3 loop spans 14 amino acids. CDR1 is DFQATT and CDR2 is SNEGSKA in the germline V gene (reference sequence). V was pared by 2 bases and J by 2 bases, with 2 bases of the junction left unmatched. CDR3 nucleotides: TGCAGTGCTAGATCGACAGGGGGCAATCAGCCCCAGCATTTT. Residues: CSARSTGGNQPQHF.

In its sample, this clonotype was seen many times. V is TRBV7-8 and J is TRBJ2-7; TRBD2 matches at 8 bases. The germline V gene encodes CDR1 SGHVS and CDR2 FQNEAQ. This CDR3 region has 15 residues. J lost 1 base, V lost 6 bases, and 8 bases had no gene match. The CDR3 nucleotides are TGTGCCAGCAGGGGGGCCGGGGGGGAATCCTACGAGCAGTACTTC. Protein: CASRGAGGESYEQYF.

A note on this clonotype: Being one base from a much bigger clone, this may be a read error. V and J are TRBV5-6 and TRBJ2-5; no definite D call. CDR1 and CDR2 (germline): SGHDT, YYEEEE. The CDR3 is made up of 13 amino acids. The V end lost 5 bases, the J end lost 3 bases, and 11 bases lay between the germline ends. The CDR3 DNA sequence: TGTGCCAGCAGGCTAGGGAAAGAAGAGACCCAGTACTTC. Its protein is CASRLGKEETQYF.

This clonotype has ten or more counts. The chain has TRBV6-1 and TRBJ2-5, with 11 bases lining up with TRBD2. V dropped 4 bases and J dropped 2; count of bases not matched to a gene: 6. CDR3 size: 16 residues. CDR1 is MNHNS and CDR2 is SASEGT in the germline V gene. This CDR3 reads CASSGGLAGSQETQYF. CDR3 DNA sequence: TGTGCCAGCAGTGGCGGACTAGCGGGCTCACAAGAGACCCAGTACTTC.

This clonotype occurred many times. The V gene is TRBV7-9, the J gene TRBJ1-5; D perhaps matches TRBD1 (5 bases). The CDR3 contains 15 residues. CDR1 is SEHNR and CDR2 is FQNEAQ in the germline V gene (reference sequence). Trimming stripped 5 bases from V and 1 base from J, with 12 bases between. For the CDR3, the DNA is TGTGCCAGCAGCCCCGGGGGGTTCAGCAATCAGCCCCAGCATTTT. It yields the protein CASSPGGFSNQPQHF.

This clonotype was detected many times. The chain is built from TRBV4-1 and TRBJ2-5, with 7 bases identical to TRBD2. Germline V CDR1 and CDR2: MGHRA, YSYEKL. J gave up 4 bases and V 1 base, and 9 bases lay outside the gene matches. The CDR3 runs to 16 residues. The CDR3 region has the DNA TGCGCCAGCAGCCAAGGGAGAGCGGGACTGAGAGAGACCCAGTACTTC. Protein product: CASSQGRAGLRETQYF.

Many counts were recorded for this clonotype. CDR3 nucleotides: TGCGCCAGCAGGGTCTCAGTCTCTAATGAAAAACTGTTTTTT. Amino acids: CASRVSVSNEKLFF. This rearrangement joins TRBV5-1 to TRBJ1-4, with D unresolved. This CDR3 contains 14 residues. Trimming stripped 5 bases from V and 3 bases from J, with 11 bases between. In germline, CDR1 is SGHRS, CDR2 YFSETQ.

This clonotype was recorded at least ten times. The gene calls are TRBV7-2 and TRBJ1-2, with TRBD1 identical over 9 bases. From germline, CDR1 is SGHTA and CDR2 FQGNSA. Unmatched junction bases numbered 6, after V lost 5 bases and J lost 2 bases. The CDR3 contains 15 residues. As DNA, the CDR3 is TGTGCCAGCAGCATCAGACAGGGGGGAAACTATGGCTACACCTTC. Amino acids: CASSIRQGGNYGYTF.

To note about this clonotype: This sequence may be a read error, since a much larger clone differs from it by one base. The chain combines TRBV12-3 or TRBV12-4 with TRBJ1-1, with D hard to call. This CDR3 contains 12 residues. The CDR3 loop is CDSSFGSTEAFF. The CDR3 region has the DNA TGTGACAGCAGTTTTGGTAGCACTGAAGCTTTCTTT.

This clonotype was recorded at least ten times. The CDR3 DNA reads as TGCAGTGCGAAGTCCGGGCTAGCGGCCTCGAACACCGGGGAGCTGTTTTTT. Protein product: CSAKSGLAASNTGELFF. This chain connects TRBV20-1 to TRBJ2-2, with 7 bases lining up with TRBD2. J gave up 0 bases and V 6 bases, and 13 bases lay outside the gene matches. The CDR3 runs 17 residues. Per germline, CDR1 DFQATT and CDR2 SNEGSKA (reference sequence).

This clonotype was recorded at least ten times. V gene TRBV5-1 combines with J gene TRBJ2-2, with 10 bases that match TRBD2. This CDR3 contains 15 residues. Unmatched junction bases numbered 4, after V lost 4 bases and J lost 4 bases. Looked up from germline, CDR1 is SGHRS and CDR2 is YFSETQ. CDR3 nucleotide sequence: TGCGCCAGCAGCCCGAGCGGGAGGGCCACCGGGGAGCTGTTTTTT. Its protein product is CASSPSGRATGELFF.

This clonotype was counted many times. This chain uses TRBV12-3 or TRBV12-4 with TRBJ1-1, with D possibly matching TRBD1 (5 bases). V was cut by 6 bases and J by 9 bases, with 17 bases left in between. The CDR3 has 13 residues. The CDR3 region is CASSRLEGMQAFF. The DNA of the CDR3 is TGTGCCAGCAGCCGGTTAGAGGGGATGCAAGCTTTCTTT.

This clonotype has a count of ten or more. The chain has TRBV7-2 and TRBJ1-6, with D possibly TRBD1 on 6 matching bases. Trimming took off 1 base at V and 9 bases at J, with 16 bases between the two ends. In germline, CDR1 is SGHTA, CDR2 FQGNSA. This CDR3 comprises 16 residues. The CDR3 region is CASSLVAGRGGSPLHF. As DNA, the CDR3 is TGTGCCAGCAGCTTAGTAGCGGGCAGGGGAGGTTCACCCCTCCACTTT.

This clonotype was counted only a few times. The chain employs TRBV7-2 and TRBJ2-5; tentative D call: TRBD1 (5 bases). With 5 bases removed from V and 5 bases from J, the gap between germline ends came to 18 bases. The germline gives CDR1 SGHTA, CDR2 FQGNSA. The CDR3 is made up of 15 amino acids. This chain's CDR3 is CASSHQGAMTETQYF. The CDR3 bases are TGTGCCAGCAGCCACCAAGGGGCAATGACGGAGACCCAGTACTTC.

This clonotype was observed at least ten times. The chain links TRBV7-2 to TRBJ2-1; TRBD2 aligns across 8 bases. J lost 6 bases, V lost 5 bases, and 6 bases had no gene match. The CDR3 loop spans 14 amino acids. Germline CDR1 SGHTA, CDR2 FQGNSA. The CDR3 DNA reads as TGTGCCAGCAGCCTAAAGGGACTAGTCAATGAGCAGTTCTTC. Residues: CASSLKGLVNEQFF.